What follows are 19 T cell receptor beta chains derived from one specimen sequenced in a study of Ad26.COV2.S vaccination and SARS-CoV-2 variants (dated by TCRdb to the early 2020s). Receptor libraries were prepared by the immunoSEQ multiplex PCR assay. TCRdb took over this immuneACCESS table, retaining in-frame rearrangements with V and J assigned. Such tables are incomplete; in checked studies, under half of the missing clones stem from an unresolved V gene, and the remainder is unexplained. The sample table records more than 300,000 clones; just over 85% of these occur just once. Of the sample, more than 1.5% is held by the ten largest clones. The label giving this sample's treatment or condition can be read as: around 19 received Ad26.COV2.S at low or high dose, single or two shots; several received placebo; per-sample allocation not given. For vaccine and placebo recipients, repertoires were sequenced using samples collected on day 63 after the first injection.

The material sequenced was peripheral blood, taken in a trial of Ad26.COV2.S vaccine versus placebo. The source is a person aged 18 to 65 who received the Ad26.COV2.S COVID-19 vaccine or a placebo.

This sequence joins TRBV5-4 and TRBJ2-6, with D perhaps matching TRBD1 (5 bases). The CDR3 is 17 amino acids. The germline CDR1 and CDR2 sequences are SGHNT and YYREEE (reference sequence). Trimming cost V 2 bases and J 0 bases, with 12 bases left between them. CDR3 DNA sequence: TGTGCCAGCAGCTTCGGCAGGGCCAACTCTGGGGCCAACGTCCTGACTTTC. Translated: CASSFGRANSGANVLTF.

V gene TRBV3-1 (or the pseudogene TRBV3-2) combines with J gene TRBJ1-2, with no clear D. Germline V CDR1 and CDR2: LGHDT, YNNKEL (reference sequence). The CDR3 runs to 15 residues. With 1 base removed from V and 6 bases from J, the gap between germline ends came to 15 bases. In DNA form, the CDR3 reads TGTGCCAGCAGCCAAGTCTGGACGGCCCGGGATGGCTACACCTTC. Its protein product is CASSQVWTARDGYTF.

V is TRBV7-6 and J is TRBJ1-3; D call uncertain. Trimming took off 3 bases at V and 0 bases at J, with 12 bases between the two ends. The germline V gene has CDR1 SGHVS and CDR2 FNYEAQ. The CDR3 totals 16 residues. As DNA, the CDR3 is TGTGCCAGCAGCTTTAGGGTTGGGCCCTCTGGAAACACCATATATTTT. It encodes CASSFRVGPSGNTIYF.

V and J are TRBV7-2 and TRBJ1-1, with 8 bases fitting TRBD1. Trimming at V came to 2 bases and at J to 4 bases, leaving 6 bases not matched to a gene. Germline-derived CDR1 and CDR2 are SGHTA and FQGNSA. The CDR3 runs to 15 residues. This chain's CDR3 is CASSLIGQGVTEAFF. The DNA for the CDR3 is TGTGCCAGCAGCTTAATAGGACAGGGCGTCACTGAAGCTTTCTTT.

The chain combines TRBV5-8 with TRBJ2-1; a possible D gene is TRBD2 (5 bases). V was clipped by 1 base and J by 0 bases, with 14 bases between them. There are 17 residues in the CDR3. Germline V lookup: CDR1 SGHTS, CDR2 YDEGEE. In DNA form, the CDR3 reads TGTGCCAGCAGCTTGAGATTTCGTGGGAGCTCCTACAATGAGCAGTTCTTC. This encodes CASSLRFRGSSYNEQFF.

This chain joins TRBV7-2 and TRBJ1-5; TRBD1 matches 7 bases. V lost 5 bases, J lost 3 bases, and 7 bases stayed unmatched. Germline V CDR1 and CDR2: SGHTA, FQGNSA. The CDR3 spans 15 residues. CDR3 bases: TGTGCCAGCAGCCTTCGACAGGGCGACAATCAGCCCCAGCATTTT. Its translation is CASSLRQGDNQPQHF. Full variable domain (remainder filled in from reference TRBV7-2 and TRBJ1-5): GAGVSQSPSNKVTEKGKDVELRCDPISGHTALYWYRQSLGQGLEFLIYFQGNSAPDKSGLPSDRFSAERTGGSVSTLTIQRTQQEDSAVYLCASSLRQGDNQPQHFGDGTRLSIL.

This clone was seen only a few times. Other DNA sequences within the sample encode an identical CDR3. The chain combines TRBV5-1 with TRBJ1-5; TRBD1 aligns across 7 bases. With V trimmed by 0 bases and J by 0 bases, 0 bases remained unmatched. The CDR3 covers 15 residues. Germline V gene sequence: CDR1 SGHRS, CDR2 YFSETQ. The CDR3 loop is CASSLGDSSNQPQHF. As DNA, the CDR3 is TGCGCCAGCAGCTTGGGGGACAGTAGCAATCAGCCCCAGCATTTT.

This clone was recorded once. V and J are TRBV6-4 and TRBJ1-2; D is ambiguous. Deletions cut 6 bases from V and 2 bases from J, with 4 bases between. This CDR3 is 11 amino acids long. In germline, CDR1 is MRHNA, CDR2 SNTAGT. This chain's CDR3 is CASRDNYGYTF. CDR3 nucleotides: TGTGCCAGCAGGGACAACTATGGCTACACCTTC.

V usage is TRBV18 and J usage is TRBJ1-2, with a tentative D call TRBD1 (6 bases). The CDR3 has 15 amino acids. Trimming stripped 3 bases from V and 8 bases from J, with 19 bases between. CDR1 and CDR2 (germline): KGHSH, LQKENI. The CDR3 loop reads CASSPSQDSGPGYTF. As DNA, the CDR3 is TGTGCCAGCTCACCTTCACAGGACAGCGGTCCGGGCTACACCTTC.

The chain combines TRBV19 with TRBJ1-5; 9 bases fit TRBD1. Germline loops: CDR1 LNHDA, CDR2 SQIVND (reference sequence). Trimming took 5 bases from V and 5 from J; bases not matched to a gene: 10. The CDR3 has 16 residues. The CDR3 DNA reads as TGTGCCAGTAGTGTAGGGACAGGGTACGTTCATCAGCCCCAGCATTTT. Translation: CASSVGTGYVHQPQHF. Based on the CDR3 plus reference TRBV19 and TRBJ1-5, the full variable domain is DGGITQSPKYLFRKEGQNVTLSCEQNLNHDAMYWYRQDPGQGLRLIYYSQIVNDFQKGDIAEGYSVSREKKESFPLTVTSAQKNPTAFYLCASSVGTGYVHQPQHFGDGTRLSIL.

CDR3 protein: CASPPPGQGSGNTEAFF. CDR3 nucleotide sequence: TGTGCCAGCCCCCCGCCAGGACAGGGCTCAGGGAACACTGAAGCTTTCTTT. The chain has TRBV7-6 and TRBJ1-1, with TRBD1 matching over 8 bases. CDR1 is SGHVS and CDR2 is FNYEAQ in the germline V gene. The trim removed 8 bases at V and 1 base at J, leaving 15 bases unmatched. This CDR3 comprises 17 residues.

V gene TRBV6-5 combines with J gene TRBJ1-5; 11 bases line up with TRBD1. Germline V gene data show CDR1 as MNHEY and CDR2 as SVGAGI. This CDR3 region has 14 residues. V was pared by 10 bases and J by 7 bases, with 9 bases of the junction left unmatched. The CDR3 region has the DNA TGTGCCACGAGGGACAGGGGGTATGAACAGCCCCAGCATTTT. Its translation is CATRDRGYEQPQHF.

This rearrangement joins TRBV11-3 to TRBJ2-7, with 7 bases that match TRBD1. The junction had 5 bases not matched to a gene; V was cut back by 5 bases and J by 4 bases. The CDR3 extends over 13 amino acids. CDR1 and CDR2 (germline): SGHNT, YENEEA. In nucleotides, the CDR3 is TGTGCCAGCAGCCTTCGGACAGGTTACGAGCAGTACTTC. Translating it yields CASSLRTGYEQYF.

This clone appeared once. CDR3 bases: TGCGCCAGCAGCTCGGAGGGGAGCTCCTACGAGCAGTACTTC. Protein: CASSSEGSSYEQYF. The chain has TRBV5-1 and TRBJ2-7; possible D gene TRBD2, 6 bases. CDR1 and CDR2 (germline): SGHRS, YFSETQ. The CDR3 loop spans 14 amino acids. The V gene lost 3 bases and the J gene lost 0 bases, with 10 bases spanning the gap. Filled out from reference TRBV5-1 and TRBJ2-7, the complete variable domain reads KAGVTQTPRYLIKTRGQQVTLSCSPISGHRSVSWYQQTPGQGLQFLFEYFSETQRNKGNFPGRFSGRQFSNSRSEMNVSTLELGDSALYLCASSSEGSSYEQYFGPGTRLTVT.

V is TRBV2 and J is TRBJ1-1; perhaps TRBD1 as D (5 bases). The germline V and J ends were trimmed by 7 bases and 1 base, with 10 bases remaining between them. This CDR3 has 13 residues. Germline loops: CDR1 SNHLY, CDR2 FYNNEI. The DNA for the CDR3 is TGTGCCAGCAAGAAGGGACCGAACACTGAAGCTTTCTTT. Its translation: CASKKGPNTEAFF.

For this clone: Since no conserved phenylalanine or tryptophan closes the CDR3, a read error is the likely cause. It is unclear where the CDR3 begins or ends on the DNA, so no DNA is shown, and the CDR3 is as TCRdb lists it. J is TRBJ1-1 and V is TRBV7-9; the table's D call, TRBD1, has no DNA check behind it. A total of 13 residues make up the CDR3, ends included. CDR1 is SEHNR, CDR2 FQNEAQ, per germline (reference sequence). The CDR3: CASSPPGHTRPGI.

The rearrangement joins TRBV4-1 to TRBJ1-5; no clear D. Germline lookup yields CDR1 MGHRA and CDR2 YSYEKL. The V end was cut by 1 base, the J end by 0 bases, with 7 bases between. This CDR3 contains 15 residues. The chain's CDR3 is CASSQGANSNQPQHF. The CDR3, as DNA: TGCGCCAGCAGCCAAGGGGCTAATAGCAATCAGCCCCAGCATTTT.

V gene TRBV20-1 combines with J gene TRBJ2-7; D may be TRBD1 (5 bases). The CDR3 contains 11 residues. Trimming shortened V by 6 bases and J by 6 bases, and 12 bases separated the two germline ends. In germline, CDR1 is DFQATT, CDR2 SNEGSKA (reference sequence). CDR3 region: CSANQGTEQYF. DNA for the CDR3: TGCAGTGCCAACCAGGGTACCGAGCAGTACTTC.

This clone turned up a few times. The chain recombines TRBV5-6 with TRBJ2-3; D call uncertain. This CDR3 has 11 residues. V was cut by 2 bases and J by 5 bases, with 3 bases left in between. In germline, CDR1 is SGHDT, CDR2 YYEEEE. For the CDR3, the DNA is TGTGCCAGCAGCTTAGAAGATACGCAGTATTTT. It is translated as CASSLEDTQYF.